These 24 T cell receptor beta chains were sequenced from one sample in a study of T cell clonotyping in hematopoietic cell transplantation. Some clones are missing from TCRdb's copy, which holds only in-frame ones; the method was immunoSEQ multiplex PCR. Among over 1,000 clones listed, around 73% were seen once. The sequencing used PBMCs, collected 30 days after allogeneic stem cell transplant. These receptor sequences come from a female patient aged 50 to 60 who had an allogeneic stem cell transplant, so the T cells may come from the graft donor. Some clones in this sample may be carry-over from other donors' samples.

The chain employs TRBV30 and TRBJ1-4; D might be TRBD1 (5 bases). Trimming removed 2 bases from V and 0 bases from J, with 10 bases in between. Germline V gene lookup returns CDR1 GTSNPN and CDR2 SVGIG (reference sequence). The CDR3 consists of 15 residues. The CDR3 DNA reads as TGTGCCTGGAGTCAGGGTGTCGCAACTAATGAAAAACTGTTTTTT. Its protein product is CAWSQGVATNEKLFF.

The chain links TRBV28 to TRBJ1-3; D ambiguous. The CDR3 is 15 residues long. V was trimmed by 5 bases and J by 1 base, leaving 12 bases between them. Germline V gene data show CDR1 as MDHEN and CDR2 as SYDVKM. CDR3 in amino acids: CASSPQTASGNTIYF. The CDR3 DNA is TGTGCCAGCAGTCCCCAGACTGCATCTGGAAACACCATATATTTT.

The chain links TRBV5-4 to TRBJ2-7; the D gene is possibly TRBD1 (6 bases). Germline CDR1 SGHNT, CDR2 YYREEE (reference sequence). V gave up 3 bases and J gave up 2 bases, with 12 bases separating them. The CDR3 spans 14 residues. CDR3 sequence reads: CASSSKDRAYEQYF. The CDR3 DNA reads TGTGCCAGCAGCTCCAAGGACAGAGCCTACGAGCAGTACTTC.

The V and J genes are TRBV5-4 and TRBJ1-2; TRBD1 is a possible D gene (5 bases). Trimming left V 5 bases short and J 11 bases short, with 13 bases between. This CDR3 is built from 11 residues. Germline values: CDR1 SGHNT, CDR2 YYREEE (reference sequence). CDR3 nucleotide sequence: TGTGCCAGCAGACGGGGGTTGGCGTACACCTTC. Amino acid sequence: CASRRGLAYTF.

The V and J genes are TRBV25-1 and TRBJ1-1; D is perhaps TRBD1 (5 bases). The germline V gene encodes CDR1 MGHDK and CDR2 SYGVNS. Trimming left V 6 bases short and J 1 base short, with 6 bases between. The CDR3 covers 12 residues. The CDR3 region has the DNA TGTGCCAGCAGAAGGGGGAACACTGAAGCTTTCTTT. Encoded protein: CASRRGNTEAFF.

The gene calls are TRBV5-1 and TRBJ2-6; D uncertain. CDR3 length equals 15 residues. V dropped 0 bases and J dropped 2 bases, with 6 bases sitting between them. Germline CDR1 reads SGHRS; CDR2 reads YFSETQ. The CDR3 DNA is TGCGCCAGCAGCTTGGGGCTGACTGGGGCCAACGTCCTGACTTTC. The encoded protein is CASSLGLTGANVLTF.

The genes are TRBV5-5 and TRBJ2-7; D ambiguous. The CDR3 covers 13 residues. CDR1 SGHKS and CDR2 YYEKEE come from the germline V gene (reference sequence). Trimming shortened V by 0 bases and J by 3 bases, and 7 bases separated the two germline ends. As DNA, the CDR3 is TGTGCCAGCAGCTTGGAGGCAGACTACGAGCAGTACTTC. As protein: CASSLEADYEQYF.

The CDR3 DNA reads TGTGCCAGCAGCTTAACTTCCGTCGAGCAGTACTTC. Encoded protein: CASSLTSVEQYF. The chain is built from TRBV11-2 and TRBJ2-7; unclear D gene. Germline V gene data show CDR1 as SGHAT and CDR2 as FQNNGV. The CDR3 extends over 12 amino acids. V lost 2 bases to trimming and J lost 6 bases, with 8 bases between them.

The rearrangement joins TRBV14 to TRBJ1-1; no definite D call. The CDR3 extends over 19 amino acids. Per the germline V gene, CDR1 is SGHDN and CDR2 is FVKESK. V shed 0 bases and J shed 0 bases, with 20 bases lying between them. The CDR3 nucleotides are TGTGCCAGCAGCCAAGATCCTTCCGGGAGGACCTCCATGAACACTGAAGCTTTCTTT. Protein product: CASSQDPSGRTSMNTEAFF. Looking up the rest from reference TRBV14 and TRBJ1-1 gives the full variable domain: EAGVTQFPSHSVIEKGQTVTLRCDPISGHDNLYWYRRVMGKEIKFLLHFVKESKQDESGMPNNRFLAERTGGTYSTLKVQPAELEDSGVYFCASSQDPSGRTSMNTEAFFGQGTRLTVV.

The chain joins TRBV5-5 to TRBJ1-2; D gene ambiguous. There are 11 residues in the CDR3. CDR1 and CDR2 (germline): SGHKS, YYEKEE (reference sequence). Trimming removed 2 bases at V and 8 bases at J, with 7 bases between. For the CDR3, the DNA is TGTGCCAGCAGCTTTTCGGGGGGCTACACCTTC. This codes for CASSFSGGYTF. Looking up the rest from reference TRBV5-5 and TRBJ1-2 gives the full variable domain: DAGVTQSPTHLIKTRGQQVTLRCSPISGHKSVSWYQQVLGQGPQFIFQYYEKEERGRGNFPDRFSARQFPNYSSELNVNALLLGDSALYLCASSFSGGYTFGSGTRLTVV.

The V call is TRBV7-2, the J call TRBJ1-1; possible D gene TRBD1, 5 bases. Trimming cost V 5 bases and J 7 bases, with 11 bases left between them. The CDR3 runs 12 residues. Germline-derived CDR1 and CDR2 are SGHTA and FQGNSA. In nucleotides, the CDR3 is TGTGCCAGCAGCCGGGGACGGGATGAAGCTTTCTTT. Amino acids: CASSRGRDEAFF.

V usage is TRBV27 and J usage is TRBJ2-5, with D unresolved. From germline, CDR1 is MNHEY and CDR2 SMNVEV (reference sequence). V lost 6 bases, J lost 5 bases, and 13 bases lay in between. The CDR3 spans 13 residues. The CDR3 DNA sequence: TGTGCCAGCAGGCCGCATGGTGGGGAGACCCAGTACTTC. It is translated as CASRPHGGETQYF.

This chain joins TRBV29-1 and TRBJ2-1, with D unclear. V dropped 5 bases and J dropped 5 bases, with 7 bases sitting between them. The CDR3 is 11 amino acids. Germline-derived CDR1 and CDR2 are SQVTM and ANQGSEA. CDR3 residues: CSVTRDNEQFF. In DNA form, the CDR3 reads TGCAGCGTTACCCGGGACAATGAGCAGTTCTTC.

The chain recombines TRBV6-4 with TRBJ2-5, with D possibly matching TRBD2 (6 bases). The CDR3 loop spans 13 amino acids. The V end lost 4 bases, the J end lost 4 bases, and 10 bases lay between the germline ends. The germline V gene encodes CDR1 MRHNA and CDR2 SNTAGT. CDR3 DNA sequence: TGTGCCAGCAGTGGGAGGAGGGGAGAGACCCAGTACTTC. This encodes CASSGRRGETQYF.

The J gene is TRBJ1-3, the V gene TRBV28; no reliable D call. Per the germline V gene, CDR1 is MDHEN and CDR2 is SYDVKM. Trimming left V 5 bases short and J 0 bases short, with 8 bases between. CDR3 length: 14 amino acids. The DNA of the CDR3 is TGTGCCAGCAGTGTGGATCCCTCTGGAAACACCATATATTTT. It specifies CASSVDPSGNTIYF.

This chain connects TRBV2 to TRBJ1-5; 7 nucleotides agree with TRBD1. This CDR3 is built from 15 residues. After removal of 4 bases from V and 5 bases from J, the junction contained 8 bases not matched to a gene. The germline gives CDR1 SNHLY, CDR2 FYNNEI. The CDR3 nucleotides read TGTGCCAGCAGTGGGCGAACAGGGGCGGATCAGCCCCAGCATTTT. Translation gives CASSGRTGADQPQHF.

The chain joins TRBV9 to TRBJ2-7; 8 nucleotides match TRBD1. Germline V CDR1 and CDR2: SGDLS, YYNGEE. V trimming: 0 bases; J trimming: 6 bases; junction bases outside the gene matches: 5. This CDR3 is built from 14 residues. The DNA for the CDR3 is TGTGCCAGCAGCGTAGGGCAGGGGGCGGTCGAGCAGTACTTC. This translates into CASSVGQGAVEQYF.

This chain connects TRBV5-1 to TRBJ2-1; 7 nucleotides match TRBD2. CDR3 length: 15 amino acids. V lost 0 bases and J lost 7; bases outside the gene matches: 7. Germline assignment: CDR1 SGHRS and CDR2 YFSETQ. The CDR3: CASSLASWGGNEQFF. CDR3 in DNA: TGCGCCAGCAGCTTGGCGTCCTGGGGGGGGAATGAGCAGTTCTTC.

The chain links TRBV5-5 to TRBJ1-2, with 7 bases aligning to TRBD1. This CDR3 is 15 amino acids long. Germline V gene data show CDR1 as SGHKS and CDR2 as YYEKEE (reference sequence). V was clipped by 4 bases and J by 4 bases; unmatched bases: 10. CDR3 in amino acids: CASSQGTVPIYGYTF. The CDR3 DNA reads TGTGCCAGCAGCCAAGGGACAGTCCCTATCTATGGCTACACCTTC.

The gene calls are TRBV11-2 and TRBJ2-2; no firm D call. This CDR3 is 16 amino acids long. Germline assignment: CDR1 SGHAT and CDR2 FQNNGV. Trimming pared 1 base from V and 3 bases from J, leaving 12 bases between. As DNA, the CDR3 is TGTGCCAGCAGCTTAGTCAGCGTCGGGTACACCGGGGAGCTGTTTTTT. Protein product: CASSLVSVGYTGELFF.

The chain recombines TRBV27 with TRBJ1-5; no reliable D call. Germline V gene sequence: CDR1 MNHEY, CDR2 SMNVEV (reference sequence). Trimming took 2 bases from V and 3 from J, leaving 14 bases between them. The length of the CDR3 is 16 residues. The CDR3 protein is CASSLSGPWNNQPQHF. In nucleotides, the CDR3 is TGTGCCAGCAGTTTAAGCGGCCCTTGGAACAATCAGCCCCAGCATTTT.

This rearrangement joins TRBV30 to TRBJ2-7, with 7 nucleotides matching TRBD1. The CDR3 has 13 amino acids. The V gene end was trimmed by 0 bases and the J gene end by 4 bases; junction bases not matched to a gene: 3. Germline CDR1 is GTSNPN and CDR2 is SVGIG (reference sequence). CDR3 in DNA: TGTGCCTGGAGTGTAGGGGGCGGGTACGAGCAGTACTTC. Translating gives CAWSVGGGYEQYF.

This CDR3 is CASSPREAGPWEEQFF. The CDR3 region has the DNA TGTGCCAGCAGCCCCCGCGAAGCGGGGCCCTGGGAAGAGCAGTTCTTC. This chain links TRBV4-2 with TRBJ2-1; 7 nucleotides align to TRBD2. V gave up 4 bases and J gave up 10 bases; unmatched junction bases: 16. This CDR3 comprises 16 residues. CDR1 is LGHNA and CDR2 is YNFKEQ in the germline V gene.

J is TRBJ2-7 and V is TRBV4-2, with D possibly TRBD2 on 6 matching bases. The V end was cut by 0 bases, the J end by 1 base, with 19 bases between. This CDR3 is built from 18 residues. Germline loops: CDR1 LGHNA, CDR2 YNFKEQ. The CDR3 bases are TGTGCCAGCAGCCAAGATCACAGGTGGGCAGGGAGGTCCTACGAGCAGTACTTC. Its protein is CASSQDHRWAGRSYEQYF.